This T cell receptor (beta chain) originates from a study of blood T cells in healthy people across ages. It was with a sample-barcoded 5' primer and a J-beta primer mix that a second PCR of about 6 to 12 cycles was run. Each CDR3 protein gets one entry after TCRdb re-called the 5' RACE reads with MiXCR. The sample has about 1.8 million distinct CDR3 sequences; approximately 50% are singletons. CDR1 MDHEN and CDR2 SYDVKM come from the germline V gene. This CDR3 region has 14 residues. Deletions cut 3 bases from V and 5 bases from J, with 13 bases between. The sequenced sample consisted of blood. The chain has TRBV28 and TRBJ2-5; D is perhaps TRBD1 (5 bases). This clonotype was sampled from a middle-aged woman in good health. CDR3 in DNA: TGTGCCAGCAGTTTCAAGGGGTCTTCGGAGACCCAGTACTTC. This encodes CASSFKGSSETQYF.